A single sample gave rise to the 25 T cell receptor beta chains below, sequenced in a study of cytomegalovirus exposure and HLA in healthy donors. The PCR made use of 60 Vbeta and 13 Jbeta primers. The method was immunoSEQ multiplex PCR; TCRdb's version includes in-frame clones alone and lacks a portion of them. The table includes 250,000 to 350,000 clones, about nine tenths detected once. The sample consisted of PBMCs. These receptors all come from a man aged 35 to 55 in good health and CMV-seropositive.

V and J are TRBV28 and TRBJ1-2; D is perhaps TRBD1 (5 bases). CDR3 size: 16 residues. Between the trimmed V and J ends, which lost 8 bases and 0 bases, there was a span of 19 bases. The germline V gene encodes CDR1 MDHEN and CDR2 SYDVKM. The chain's CDR3 is CASRMGPFAPNYGYTF. CDR3 coding DNA: TGTGCCAGCCGCATGGGGCCCTTTGCCCCTAACTATGGCTACACCTTC.

The chain has TRBV4-1 and TRBJ1-1; weak D call: TRBD1 (6 bases). The CDR3 runs to 14 residues. Trimming took 3 bases from V and 6 from J, leaving 14 bases between them. Per germline, CDR1 MGHRA and CDR2 YSYEKL. DNA of the CDR3: TGCGCCAGCAGCCAGGGGGGGGACACCGCTGAAGCTTTCTTT. This gives the protein CASSQGGDTAEAFF.

As DNA, the CDR3 is TGTGCCAGCAGCGTAGCTGTGGGGGCTTACGAGCAGTACTTC. Translated: CASSVAVGAYEQYF. The genes are TRBV9 and TRBJ2-7, with a tentative D call TRBD1 (6 bases). Germline values: CDR1 SGDLS, CDR2 YYNGEE. CDR3 size: 14 residues. The ends were cut back, 0 bases at V and 4 bases at J, with 11 bases in the middle.

The chain has TRBV5-5 and TRBJ1-1; D call uncertain. The CDR3 is 16 residues long. Looked up from germline, CDR1 is SGHKS and CDR2 is YYEKEE (reference sequence). Trimming removed 1 base from V and 6 bases from J, with 19 bases in between. CDR3 in amino acids: CASSLKENWEGAEAFF. Written as DNA, the CDR3 is TGTGCCAGCAGCTTGAAAGAGAACTGGGAGGGAGCTGAAGCTTTCTTT.

The chain employs TRBV5-4 and TRBJ2-4; TRBD1 agrees at 10 bases. CDR3 length: 18 residues. CDR1 SGHNT and CDR2 YYREEE come from the germline V gene (reference sequence). The junction had 11 bases not matched to a gene; V was cut back by 4 bases and J by 1 base. Here the CDR3 reads CASSRWTGGSSAKNIQYF. The CDR3 DNA is TGTGCCAGCAGCCGCTGGACAGGGGGATCTTCGGCCAAAAACATTCAGTACTTC.

V usage is TRBV28 and J usage is TRBJ1-1; TRBD1 aligns across 11 bases. In germline, CDR1 is MDHEN, CDR2 SYDVKM. V lost 2 bases, J lost 3 bases, and 17 bases stayed unmatched. The CDR3 consists of 20 residues. The CDR3 is CASSLLPLSRDRGTHTEAFF. The DNA of the CDR3 is TGTGCCAGCAGTTTACTACCGCTCTCCCGGGACAGGGGGACTCACACTGAAGCTTTCTTT.

The rearrangement uses TRBV28 and TRBJ2-7; D might be TRBD2 (6 bases). Deletions cut 7 bases from V and 8 bases from J, with 18 bases between. This CDR3 region has 13 residues. Per germline, CDR1 MDHEN and CDR2 SYDVKM. CDR3 nucleotides: TGTGCCAGCATTAGTCCCCGGGAGATGCAGCAGTACTTC. Translating gives CASISPREMQQYF.

The chain uses TRBV15 and TRBJ1-5; possibly TRBD1 for D (6 bases). Deletions cut 0 bases from V and 3 bases from J, with 18 bases between. CDR1 is LNHNV and CDR2 is YYDKDF in the germline V gene (reference sequence). This CDR3 is 18 amino acids long. CDR3 sequence (DNA): TGTGCCACCAGCAGAGACAGGACAGACCTGAGCCTCAATCAGCCCCAGCATTTT. Translation: CATSRDRTDLSLNQPQHF.

The J gene is TRBJ2-7, the V gene TRBV29-1, with TRBD1 matching 9 bases. This CDR3 is 12 amino acids long. Unmatched junction bases numbered 4, after V lost 5 bases and J lost 5 bases. Germline V gives CDR1 SQVTM, CDR2 ANQGSEA. The CDR3 reads CSVRDRVHEQYF. DNA for the CDR3: TGCAGCGTTAGGGACAGGGTCCACGAGCAGTACTTC.

The chain carries TRBV7-2 and TRBJ2-3; D may be TRBD1 (6 bases). Trimming pared 1 base from V and 5 bases from J, leaving 13 bases between. Germline-derived CDR1 and CDR2 are SGHTA and FQGNSA. The CDR3 contains 15 residues. CDR3 bases: TGTGCCAGCAGCTTAGATGGGGGCATGGGAGATACGCAGTATTTT. It encodes CASSLDGGMGDTQYF. The entire variable domain, with the rest obtained from reference TRBV7-2 and TRBJ2-3, is as follows: GAGVSQSPSNKVTEKGKDVELRCDPISGHTALYWYRQSLGQGLEFLIYFQGNSAPDKSGLPSDRFSAERTGGSVSTLTIQRTQQEDSAVYLCASSLDGGMGDTQYFGPGTRLTVL.

This chain connects TRBV11-2 to TRBJ2-7, with D perhaps matching TRBD1 (5 bases). V lost 2 bases to trimming and J lost 3 bases, with 14 bases between them. Germline V gene lookup returns CDR1 SGHAT and CDR2 FQNNGV. The CDR3 spans 15 residues. The CDR3 DNA sequence: TGTGCCAGCAGCTTAAATCAGGGTAGTTTCTACGAGCAGTACTTC. It encodes CASSLNQGSFYEQYF.

This clone showed up just once. This chain links TRBV7-2 with TRBJ2-1; 9 bases match TRBD1. The germline gives CDR1 SGHTA, CDR2 FQGNSA. The junction had 4 bases not matched to a gene; V was cut back by 6 bases and J by 4 bases. The CDR3 sequence is 14 residues long. CDR3 nucleotides: TGTGCCAGCAGGGGGACAGGGCTGTACAATGAGCAGTTCTTC. This sequence encodes CASRGTGLYNEQFF.

The chain combines TRBV7-2 with TRBJ2-1; 11 nucleotides agree with TRBD2. J gave up 6 bases and V 3 bases, and 4 bases lay outside the gene matches. The CDR3 length is 15 residues. CDR1 and CDR2 from the germline V gene are SGHTA and FQGNSA. The CDR3 nucleotides read TGTGCCAGCAGCTTGACTAGCGGGGTCCCCAATGAGCAGTTCTTC. It translates to CASSLTSGVPNEQFF.

The J gene is TRBJ1-1, the V gene TRBV2, with 9 bases identical to TRBD1. The germline CDR1 and CDR2 sequences are SNHLY and FYNNEI. The ends lost 5 bases at V and 8 bases at J; junction bases unmatched: 6. This CDR3 is built from 13 residues. The CDR3 is CASSYRGRGEAFF. The CDR3 coding sequence is TGTGCCAGCAGTTACAGGGGGCGAGGGGAAGCTTTCTTT.

This clone was observed a single time. The gene calls are TRBV7-2 and TRBJ1-2; D is uncertain. The CDR3 runs to 12 residues. V lost 5 bases, J lost 9 bases, and 13 bases lay in between. Germline CDR1 is SGHTA and CDR2 is FQGNSA. DNA of the CDR3: TGTGCCAGCAGCCGGAGGCGGGAAAGCTACACCTTC. It is translated as CASSRRRESYTF.

The J gene is TRBJ1-5, the V gene TRBV10-3, with D tentatively TRBD1 (6 bases). Per the germline V gene, CDR1 is ENHRY and CDR2 is SYGVKD. With 2 bases removed from V and 0 bases from J, the gap between germline ends came to 8 bases. The CDR3 is 15 residues long. The chain's CDR3 is CAISEGDTSNQPQHF. CDR3 bases: TGTGCCATCAGTGAGGGGGACACTAGCAATCAGCCCCAGCATTTT.

This sequence joins TRBV4-3 and TRBJ2-7; maybe TRBD1 (5 bases). This CDR3 region has 16 residues. CDR1 is LGHNA and CDR2 is YSLEER in the germline V gene. The V end lost 0 bases, the J end lost 3 bases, and 15 bases lay between the germline ends. Written as DNA, the CDR3 is TGCGCCAGCAGCCAAGATCCAAAGGGGCTCAGCTACGAGCAGTACTTC. Its translation is CASSQDPKGLSYEQYF.

The genes are TRBV10-2 and TRBJ1-5; no clear D. Trimming cost V 0 bases and J 11 bases, with 5 bases left between them. Germline V lookup: CDR1 WSHSY, CDR2 SAAADI. CDR3 length: 11 residues. CDR3 bases: TGCGCCAGCAGTGAGTCGGCGGCCCAGCATTTT. Translated, it gives CASSESAAQHF.

The chain links TRBV29-1 to TRBJ1-5; D perhaps matches TRBD1 (6 bases). The CDR3 sequence is 12 residues long. Per the germline V gene, CDR1 is SQVTM and CDR2 is ANQGSEA. Trimming shortened V by 6 bases and J by 5 bases, and 11 bases separated the two germline ends. CDR3 nucleotides: TGCAGCGTCGGAGGGGGGGATCAGCCCCAGCATTTT. As protein: CSVGGGDQPQHF. Full variable domain (outside the CDR3, taken from reference TRBV29-1 and TRBJ1-5): SAVISQKPSRDICQRGTSLTIQCQVDSQVTMMFWYRQQPGQSLTLIATANQGSEATYESGFVIDKFPISRPNLTFSTLTVSNMSPEDSSIYLCSVGGGDQPQHFGDGTRLSIL.

The chain employs TRBV7-9 and TRBJ1-2; 8 bases are a match to TRBD1. CDR1 and CDR2 (germline): SEHNR, FQNEAQ (reference sequence). The ends lost 2 bases at V and 5 bases at J; junction bases unmatched: 1. This CDR3 region has 13 residues. The CDR3 sequence is CASSLTGGYGYTF. The CDR3 DNA reads as TGTGCCAGCAGCTTAACAGGGGGGTATGGCTACACCTTC.

This chain links TRBV6-5 with TRBJ2-1, with 10 nucleotides matching TRBD2. With 5 bases clipped from V and 6 bases from J, the junction kept 7 bases outside the gene matches. This CDR3 contains 15 residues. Germline CDR1 and CDR2: MNHEY and SVGAGI. The CDR3 spells CASSPAGGYLNEQFF. The CDR3 nucleotides are TGTGCCAGCAGTCCAGCGGGAGGGTATCTCAATGAGCAGTTCTTC.

The rearrangement uses TRBV2 and TRBJ1-1; 8 positions match TRBD1. Germline V gene sequence: CDR1 SNHLY, CDR2 FYNNEI. The CDR3 runs to 15 residues. V shed 6 bases and J 7 bases; nucleotides not matched to a gene: 13. CDR3 region: CASSAMTGVIFEAFF. The CDR3 DNA follows: TGTGCCAGCAGCGCCATGACAGGGGTGATCTTTGAAGCTTTCTTT.

This clone appeared a single time. The junction departs from the called germline gene at one end, perhaps through a read error. In DNA, the CDR3 is TGTGCTAGCAGCCCCGGAGGTGGTCGGGAGCAGTACTTC. It encodes CASSPGGGREQYF. The chain carries TRBV7-7 and TRBJ2-7; the D gene is possibly TRBD2 (5 bases). Looked up from germline, CDR1 is SSHAT and CDR2 is FNYEAQ (reference sequence). The CDR3 runs 13 residues.

The genes are TRBV5-4 and TRBJ1-2; 9 nucleotides agree with TRBD1. V was clipped by 2 bases and J by 8 bases; unmatched bases: 4. Germline loops: CDR1 SGHNT, CDR2 YYREEE (reference sequence). This CDR3 has 13 residues. CDR3 bases: TGTGCCAGCAGCTTAACAGGGGGCAGGGGCTACACCTTC. Protein: CASSLTGGRGYTF.

The chain recombines TRBV7-2 with TRBJ2-5; TRBD2 matches 13 bases. The J segment lost 4 bases and the V segment lost 1 base, leaving 12 bases of the junction unmatched. Per germline, CDR1 SGHTA and CDR2 FQGNSA. The length of the CDR3 is 19 residues. CDR3 amino acids: CASSLVGTTTSGRAETQYF. The CDR3 DNA reads as TGTGCCAGCAGCTTAGTGGGGACCACAACTAGCGGGAGGGCAGAGACCCAGTACTTC.